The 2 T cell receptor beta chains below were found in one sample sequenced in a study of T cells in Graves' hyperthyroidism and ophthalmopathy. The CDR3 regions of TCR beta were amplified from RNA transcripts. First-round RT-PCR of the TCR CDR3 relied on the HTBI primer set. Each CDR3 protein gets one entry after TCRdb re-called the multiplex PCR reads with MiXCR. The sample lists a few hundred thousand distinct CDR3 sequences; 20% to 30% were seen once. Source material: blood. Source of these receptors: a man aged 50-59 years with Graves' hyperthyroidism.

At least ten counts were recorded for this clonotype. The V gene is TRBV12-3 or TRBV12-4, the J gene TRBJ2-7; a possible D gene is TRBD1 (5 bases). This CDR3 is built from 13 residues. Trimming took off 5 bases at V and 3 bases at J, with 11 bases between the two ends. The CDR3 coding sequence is TGTGCCAGCAGTCCAGAGACAGTCTACGAGCAGTACTTC. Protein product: CASSPETVYEQYF.

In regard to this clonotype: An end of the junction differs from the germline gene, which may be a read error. The CDR3 loop is CTSSLRETQYF. DNA of the CDR3: TGTACCAGCAGCTTACGGGAGACCCAGTACTTC. The chain combines TRBV7-9 with TRBJ2-5; no clear D. The CDR3 contains 11 residues. The germline V gene has CDR1 SEHNR and CDR2 FQNEAQ (reference sequence).